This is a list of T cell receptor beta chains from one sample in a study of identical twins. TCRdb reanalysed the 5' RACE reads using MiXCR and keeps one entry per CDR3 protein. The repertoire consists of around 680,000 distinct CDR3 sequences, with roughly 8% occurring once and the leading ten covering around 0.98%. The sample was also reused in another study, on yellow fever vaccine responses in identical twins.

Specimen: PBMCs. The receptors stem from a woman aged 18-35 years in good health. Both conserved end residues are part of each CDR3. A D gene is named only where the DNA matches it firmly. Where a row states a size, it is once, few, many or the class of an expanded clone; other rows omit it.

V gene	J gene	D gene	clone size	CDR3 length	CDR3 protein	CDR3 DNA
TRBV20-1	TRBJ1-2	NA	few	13	CSVPTEANYGYTF	TGCAGTGTCCCGACGGAGGCTAACTATGGCTACACCTTC
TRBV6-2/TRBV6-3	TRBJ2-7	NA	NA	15	CASRNLDSSSYEQYF	TGTGCCAGCAGAAACCTTGACAGTTCCAGTTACGAGCAGTACTTC
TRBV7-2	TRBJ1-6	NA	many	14	CASSLARRDSPLHF	TGTGCCAGCAGCTTAGCCCGGCGGGATTCACCCCTCCACTTT
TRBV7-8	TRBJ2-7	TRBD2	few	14	CASSLSGGMNEQYF	TGTGCCAGCAGCTTATCGGGAGGGATGAACGAGCAGTACTTC
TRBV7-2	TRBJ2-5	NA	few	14	CASSPDRLRETQYF	TGTGCCAGCAGCCCGGACAGACTGAGAGAGACCCAGTACTTC
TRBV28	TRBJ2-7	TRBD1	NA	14	CASSNRGPSYEQYF	TGTGCCAGCAGCAACAGGGGGCCCTCCTACGAGCAGTACTTC
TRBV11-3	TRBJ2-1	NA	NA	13	CASSSRRGDEQFF	TGTGCCAGCAGCTCACGTAGAGGGGATGAGCAGTTCTTC
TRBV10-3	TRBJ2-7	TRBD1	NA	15	CAIREPGQGPYEQYF	TGTGCCATCAGGGAACCGGGACAGGGGCCCTACGAGCAGTACTTC
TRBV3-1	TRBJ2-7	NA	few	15	CASSANPGAGYEQYF	TGTGCCAGCAGCGCAAATCCGGGGGCAGGTTACGAGCAGTACTTC
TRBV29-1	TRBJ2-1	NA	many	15	CSVGVSSALNNEQFF	TGCAGCGTTGGGGTCTCGTCGGCCCTTAACAATGAGCAGTTCTTC
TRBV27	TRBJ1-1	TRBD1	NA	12	CASSSRQGRAFF	TGTGCCAGCAGTTCAAGACAGGGACGAGCTTTCTTT
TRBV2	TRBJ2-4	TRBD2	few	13	CASSEDRGDIQYF	TGTGCCAGCAGTGAGGATCGGGGGGACATTCAGTACTTC
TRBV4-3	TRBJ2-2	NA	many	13	CASGDRNTGELFF	TGCGCCAGCGGTGACAGAAACACCGGGGAGCTGTTTTTT
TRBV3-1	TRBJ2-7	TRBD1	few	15	CASSPRTGVWSEQYF	TGTGCCAGCAGCCCAAGGACAGGGGTGTGGTCCGAGCAGTACTTC
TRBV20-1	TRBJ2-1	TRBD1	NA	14	CSALRQGTYNEQFF	TGCAGTGCTCTACGACAGGGGACCTACAATGAGCAGTTCTTC
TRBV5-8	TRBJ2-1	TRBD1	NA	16	CASSLGDRGLYNEQFF	TGTGCCAGCAGCTTGGGAGACAGGGGGCTTTACAATGAGCAGTTCTTC
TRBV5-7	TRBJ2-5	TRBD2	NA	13	CASRAGTIWTQYF	TGTGCCAGCAGGGCCGGGACTATCTGGACCCAGTACTTC
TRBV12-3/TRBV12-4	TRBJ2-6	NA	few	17	CASSWETDPSGANVLTF	TGTGCCAGCAGTTGGGAAACAGACCCCTCTGGGGCCAACGTCCTGACTTTC
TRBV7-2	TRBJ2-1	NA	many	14	CASSLRHPDNEQFF	TGTGCCAGCAGCTTAAGACACCCAGACAATGAGCAGTTCTTC
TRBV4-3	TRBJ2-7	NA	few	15	CASSQARAVSYEQYF	TGCGCCAGCAGCCAAGCACGCGCGGTCTCCTACGAGCAGTACTTC
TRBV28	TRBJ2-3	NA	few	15	CASSPVRGGADTQYF	TGTGCCAGCAGTCCCGTTAGAGGGGGTGCGGATACGCAGTATTTT
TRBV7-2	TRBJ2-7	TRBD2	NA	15	CASSPRGAGGYEQYF	TGTGCCAGCAGCCCCCGGGGAGCGGGGGGCTACGAGCAGTACTTC
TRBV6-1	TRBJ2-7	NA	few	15	CASSATGTSAYEQYF	TGTGCCAGCAGTGCAACCGGGACATCAGCCTACGAGCAGTACTTC
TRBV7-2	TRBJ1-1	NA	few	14	CASKGGRLNTEAFF	TGTGCCAGCAAGGGAGGGAGATTGAACACTGAAGCTTTCTTT
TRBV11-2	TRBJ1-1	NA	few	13	CASSLLQGNEAFF	TGTGCCAGCAGCCTACTACAGGGAAATGAAGCTTTCTTT
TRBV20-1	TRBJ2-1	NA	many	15	CSALGRGSSYNEQFF	TGCAGTGCATTGGGGAGGGGGAGCTCCTACAATGAGCAGTTCTTC
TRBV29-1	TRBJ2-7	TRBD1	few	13	CSVEVQGSYEQYF	TGCAGCGTTGAGGTACAGGGGAGCTACGAGCAGTACTTC
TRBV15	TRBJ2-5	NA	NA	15	CATTIGGPTQETQYF	TGTGCCACCACTATTGGGGGACCGACCCAAGAGACCCAGTACTTC
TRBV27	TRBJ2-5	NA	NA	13	CASSLGRGGDQYF	TGTGCCAGCAGTCTCGGAAGGGGGGGGGACCAGTACTTC
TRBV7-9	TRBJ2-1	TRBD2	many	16	CASSLDSGPKSNEQFF	TGTGCCAGCAGCTTAGATAGCGGGCCTAAATCCAATGAGCAGTTCTTC
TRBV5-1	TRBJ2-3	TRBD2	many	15	CASSQSWGGIDTQYF	TGCGCCAGCAGCCAGTCGTGGGGAGGGATAGATACGCAGTATTTT
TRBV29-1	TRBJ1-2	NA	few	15	CSAIPVDRRNYGYTF	TGCAGCGCGATCCCCGTGGACCGGAGAAACTATGGCTACACCTTC
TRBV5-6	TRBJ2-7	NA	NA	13	CASSPDLSYEQYF	TGTGCCAGCAGCCCCGATCTCTCCTACGAGCAGTACTTC
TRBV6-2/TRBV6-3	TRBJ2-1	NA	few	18	CASSYPPPPTPSYNEQFF	TGTGCCAGCAGTTACCCGCCTCCCCCGACGCCCTCCTACAATGAGCAGTTCTTC
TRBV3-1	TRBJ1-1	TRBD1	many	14	CASNRQGGDTEAFF	TGTGCCAGCAACAGACAGGGGGGGGACACTGAAGCTTTCTTT
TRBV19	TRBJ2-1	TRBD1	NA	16	CASSKRQGAINNEQFF	TGTGCCAGTAGTAAAAGACAGGGGGCTATCAACAATGAGCAGTTCTTC
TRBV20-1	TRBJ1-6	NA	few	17	CSASPPPDSSYNSPLHF	TGCAGTGCTAGCCCCCCCCCTGACAGCTCCTATAATTCACCCCTCCACTTT
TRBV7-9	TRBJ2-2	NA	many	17	CASSLRGAGLNTGELFF	TGTGCCAGCAGCTTACGGGGCGCGGGACTTAACACCGGGGAGCTGTTTTTT